These T cell receptor beta chains were read from a single sample in a study of T cells in Graves' hyperthyroidism and ophthalmopathy. In TCRdb, the multiplex PCR reads were re-called with MiXCR into one record per CDR3 protein. The sample holds about 560,000 distinct CDR3 sequences; 15% to 18% are singletons and the top ten take roughly 7.3%. The sequenced sample consisted of blood. The receptors stem from a woman aged 25-40 years with Graves' hyperthyroidism. Each CDR3 is given with its conserved first and last residue. A D gene is named only where the DNA matches it firmly. Rows may omit the clone size; those that give it use once, few, many or a size class.

D | J | size | V | DNA | CDR3
. | TRBJ2-5 | many | TRBV5-1 | TGCGCCAGCAGCTTGGTAGCGCAAGAGACCCAGTACTTC | CASSLVAQETQYF
TRBD1 | TRBJ2-7 | many | TRBV20-1 | TGCAGTGCTCGGGACAGGGAGAGGACCTACGAGCAGTACTTC | CSARDRERTYEQYF
TRBD2 | TRBJ2-1 | . | TRBV20-1 | TGCAGTGCCCACCGTAGCGGGAGCAGCTCCAATGAGCAGTTCTTC | CSAHRSGSSSNEQFF
TRBD2 | TRBJ2-5 | many | TRBV29-1 | TGCAGCTGCGCACAGACTAGCGGGAACCAAGAGACCCAGTACTTC | CSCAQTSGNQETQYF
TRBD2 | TRBJ2-1 | many | TRBV11-2 | TGTGCCAGCAGCTTCCGCGTGTGGGCGGGGGTTTACAATGAGCAGTTCTTC | CASSFRVWAGVYNEQFF
TRBD1 | TRBJ2-1 | . | TRBV20-1 | TGCAGTGCTAGCCGACAGGGGGGCTACAATGAGCAGTTCTTC | CSASRQGGYNEQFF
. | TRBJ2-3 | many | TRBV6-2/TRBV6-3 | TGTGCCAGCAGTTACTTCGGTGATACGCAGTATTTT | CASSYFGDTQYF
TRBD1 | TRBJ2-1 | many | TRBV5-1 | TGCGCCAGCAGCTTGGGCAGGGGGCCCGAGCAGTTCTTC | CASSLGRGPEQFF
TRBD1 | TRBJ2-7 | many | TRBV5-1 | TGCGCCAGCAGCGTAGGTTCGACAGGGACCTACGAGCAGTACTTC | CASSVGSTGTYEQYF
. | TRBJ2-7 | few | TRBV12-3/TRBV12-4 | TGTGCCAGCAGTGAGCAAGGATTCAACGAGCAGTACTTC | CASSEQGFNEQYF
. | TRBJ1-4 | many | TRBV18 | TGTGCCAGCTCACCACCGGGGGGAAAACTGTTTTTT | CASSPPGGKLFF
TRBD2 | TRBJ2-3 | . | TRBV2 | TGTGCCAGTCAAACGCGCCGGATCCTGGCTAGCGGGAGAGATACGCAGTATTTT | CASQTRRILASGRDTQYF
TRBD2 | TRBJ2-3 | many | TRBV20-1 | TGCAGTGCTAGAGATGGGGCTAGCGGCTACACAGATACGCAGTATTTT | CSARDGASGYTDTQYF
. | TRBJ2-5 | many | TRBV27 | TGTGCCAGCAGTTTATCGAGGGAAGGGGTTAAGTACTTC | CASSLSREGVKYF
. | TRBJ2-5 | many | TRBV30 | TGTGCCTGGAGTTCTCGTGGGGGAGAGACCCAGTACTTC | CAWSSRGGETQYF
TRBD1 | TRBJ1-2 | many | TRBV12-3/TRBV12-4 | TGTGCCAGCAGCCGAGGACAGGCCCGGCGAGGTGGCTACACCTTC | CASSRGQARRGGYTF
TRBD1 | TRBJ1-2 | . | TRBV4-2 | TGTGCCAGCAGCCAAGATTTATGGGACAGCACTAACTATGGCTACACCTTC | CASSQDLWDSTNYGYTF
. | TRBJ2-2 | . | TRBV29-1 | TGCAGCGTTGGGGGGTACAGGGCCGGGGAGCTGTTTTTT | CSVGGYRAGELFF
TRBD1 | TRBJ2-7 | many | TRBV11-1 | TGTGCCAGCAGCTTGAGGGGGCAGACTTGGGAGCAGTACTTC | CASSLRGQTWEQYF
TRBD2 | TRBJ2-3 | many | TRBV7-2 | TGTGCCAGCAGCTCGGGACTAGCGGAGAGGGCAGATACGCAGTATTTT | CASSSGLAERADTQYF
. | TRBJ2-1 | . | TRBV2 | TGTGCCAGCAGCGGGAACTCCGTAAATGAGCAGTTCTTC | CASSGNSVNEQFF
TRBD2 | TRBJ2-1 | many | TRBV29-1 | TGCAGCGTTGACCACCCTAGCGGGAGTTACAATGAGCAGTTCTTC | CSVDHPSGSYNEQFF
. | TRBJ2-7 | . | TRBV5-1 | TGCGCCAGCAGCTTGGGATACAGGGATTCCTACGAGCAGTACTTC | CASSLGYRDSYEQYF
. | TRBJ1-4 | many | TRBV20-1 | TGCAGTGCTAGGTTCAGGACTAATGAAAAACTGTTTTTT | CSARFRTNEKLFF
. | TRBJ1-1 | many | TRBV6-5 | TGTGCCAGCAGTTACAGGAGGAATACTGAAGCTTTCTTT | CASSYRRNTEAFF
. | TRBJ1-5 | many | TRBV10-3 | TGTGCCATCAGTTGGGGCGATCCGTATAGCAATCAGCCCCAGCATTTT | CAISWGDPYSNQPQHF
. | TRBJ1-1 | . | TRBV7-2 | TGTGCCAGCAGCTTAGCGGGGCAACAGGGAGCTTTCTTT | CASSLAGQQGAFF
. | TRBJ1-1 | . | TRBV7-9 | TGTGCCAGCAGCTCCTTCGGGGGACACAACACTGAAGCTTTCTTT | CASSSFGGHNTEAFF